What follows are 5 T cell receptor beta chains derived from one specimen sequenced in a study of CD8 T cells in Susac syndrome. It was with random hexamers that 0.5 to 1 ug RNA was reverse transcribed. TCRdb processed the immunoSEQ multiplex PCR reads anew with MiXCR; each CDR3 protein has one entry. This sample has 200,000 to 300,000 distinct CDR3 sequences, with about 96% found just once. Sequenced: CD4+ T cells from PBMCs. The origin of the receptors is a human donor with Susac syndrome.

The chain employs TRBV12-3 or TRBV12-4 and TRBJ2-5; D is ambiguous. The CDR3 is made up of 13 amino acids. Trimming stripped 7 bases from V and 5 bases from J, with 14 bases between. The CDR3 is CASTLLYEETQYF. The CDR3 DNA is TGTGCCAGCACCCTTTTGTACGAGGAGACCCAGTACTTC.

The chain links TRBV7-9 to TRBJ1-1; maybe TRBD1 (5 bases). Trimming left V 4 bases short and J 2 bases short, with 11 bases between. This CDR3 contains 14 residues. CDR1 and CDR2 from the germline V gene are SEHNR and FQNEAQ (reference sequence). As DNA, the CDR3 is TGTGCCAGCAGCTCAAGGGACGGTAACACTGAAGCTTTCTTT. Its protein is CASSSRDGNTEAFF.

This clonotype was seen a single time. The CDR3 loop reads CSALSGSADTQYF. DNA for the CDR3: TGCAGCGCCTTATCCGGGTCCGCAGATACGCAGTATTTT. V gene TRBV29-1 combines with J gene TRBJ2-3, with no clear D. V lost 7 bases and J 4 bases, leaving 15 bases between the germline ends. This CDR3 region has 13 residues. CDR1 and CDR2 from the germline V gene are SQVTM and ANQGSEA.

The chain combines TRBV9 with TRBJ1-2; TRBD1 aligns across 7 bases. The CDR3 covers 14 residues. J gave up 2 bases and V 5 bases, and 6 bases lay outside the gene matches. Per the germline V gene, CDR1 is SGDLS and CDR2 is YYNGEE. DNA of the CDR3: TGTGCCAGCAGTGACCTCAGGGGGAACTATGGCTACACCTTC. Translating gives CASSDLRGNYGYTF.

V gene TRBV20-1 combines with J gene TRBJ2-1; 12 bases map to TRBD2. CDR1 and CDR2 (germline): DFQATT, SNEGSKA (reference sequence). Unmatched junction bases numbered 17, after V lost 0 bases and J lost 8 bases. The CDR3 contains 19 residues. CDR3 bases: TGCAGTGCTAGAGAATCAAGACTAGCGGGAGTCCGCAATGCTGATGAGCAGTTCTTC. Amino acid sequence: CSARESRLAGVRNADEQFF.